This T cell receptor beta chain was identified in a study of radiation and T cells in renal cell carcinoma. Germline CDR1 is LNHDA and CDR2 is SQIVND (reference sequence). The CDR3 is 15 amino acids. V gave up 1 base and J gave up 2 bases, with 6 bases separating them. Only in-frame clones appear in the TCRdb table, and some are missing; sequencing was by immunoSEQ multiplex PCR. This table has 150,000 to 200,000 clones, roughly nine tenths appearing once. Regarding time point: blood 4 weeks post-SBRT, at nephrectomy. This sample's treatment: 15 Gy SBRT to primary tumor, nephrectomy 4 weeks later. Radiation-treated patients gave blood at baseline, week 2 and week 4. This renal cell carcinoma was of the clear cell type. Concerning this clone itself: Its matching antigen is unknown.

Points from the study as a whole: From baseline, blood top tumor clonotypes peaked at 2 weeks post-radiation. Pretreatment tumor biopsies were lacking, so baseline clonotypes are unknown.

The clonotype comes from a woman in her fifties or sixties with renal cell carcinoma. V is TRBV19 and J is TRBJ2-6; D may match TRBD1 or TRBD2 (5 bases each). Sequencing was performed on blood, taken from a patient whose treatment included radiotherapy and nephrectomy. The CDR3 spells CASSIVGAGANVLTF. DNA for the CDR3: TGTGCCAGTAGTATAGTGGGGGCTGGGGCCAACGTCCTGACTTTC.